Shown below are 14 T cell receptor beta chains from a single sample sequenced in a study of control samples from healthy donors and cancer patients (dated by TCRdb to 2018 to 2020). The library was made by the immunoSEQ multiplex PCR assay. The immuneACCESS repertoire file appears here via TCRdb, limited to in-frame rearrangements. These files lack a portion of the clones; in checked studies, under half of the deficit traces to unresolved V genes, and the cause of the others is not known. Within this sample are 50,000 or so clones, with 85% to 95% of them counted one time only. Of the sample, less than 25% falls within the top ten clones. Material for sequencing was PBMCs. These TCRs come from a woman between 45 and 60 years old with head and neck cancer.

The table lists this clone with a count of one. V usage is TRBV3-1 (or the pseudogene TRBV3-2) and J usage is TRBJ2-2; D remains ambiguous. V was shortened by 3 bases and J by 0 bases, with 14 bases between the two germline ends. The CDR3 has 17 residues. The germline gives CDR1 LGHDT, CDR2 YNNKEL (reference sequence). The CDR3 region has the DNA TGTGCCAGCAGCCAGGACCCCCGGGCAGCGAACACCGGGGAGCTGTTTTTT. It specifies CASSQDPRAANTGELFF.

The chain couples TRBV2 to TRBJ2-1; D uncertain. The CDR3 is 14 amino acids. CDR1 and CDR2 (germline): SNHLY, FYNNEI. V was clipped by 3 bases and J by 4 bases, with 10 bases between them. The CDR3 sequence: CASSETKAYNEQFF. As DNA, the CDR3 is TGTGCCAGCAGTGAGACAAAGGCATACAATGAGCAGTTCTTC.

V gene TRBV7-3 combines with J gene TRBJ2-1; 9 nucleotides agree with TRBD2. The CDR3 contains 15 residues. Germline V gene lookup returns CDR1 SGHTA and CDR2 FQGTGA. V dropped 3 bases and J dropped 6; count of bases not matched to a gene: 6. The CDR3 loop is CASSLGSGSSNEQFF. CDR3 sequence (DNA): TGTGCCAGCAGCTTGGGTAGCGGGAGCTCCAATGAGCAGTTCTTC.

This chain uses TRBV5-1 with TRBJ2-7; a possible D gene is TRBD1 (6 bases). The germline V and J ends were trimmed by 4 bases and 5 bases, with 22 bases remaining between them. The CDR3 totals 16 residues. Looked up from germline, CDR1 is SGHRS and CDR2 is YFSETQ. CDR3 amino acids: CASSINQGISVNEQYF. In DNA form, the CDR3 reads TGCGCCAGCAGCATCAATCAGGGGATAAGTGTCAACGAGCAGTACTTC. Variable domain in full (rest from reference TRBV5-1 and TRBJ2-7): KAGVTQTPRYLIKTRGQQVTLSCSPISGHRSVSWYQQTPGQGLQFLFEYFSETQRNKGNFPGRFSGRQFSNSRSEMNVSTLELGDSALYLCASSINQGISVNEQYFGPGTRLTVT.

The chain is built from TRBV4-1 and TRBJ1-1; D unclear. Germline V gene data show CDR1 as MGHRA and CDR2 as YSYEKL. This CDR3 has 14 amino acids. Trimming stripped 3 bases from V and 2 bases from J, with 10 bases between. The CDR3 here is CASSQFRTNTEAFF. In nucleotides, the CDR3 is TGCGCCAGCAGCCAGTTTCGAACTAACACTGAAGCTTTCTTT.

V gene TRBV7-2 combines with J gene TRBJ2-7, with D perhaps TRBD1 or TRBD2 (6 bases each). CDR1 and CDR2 from the germline V gene are SGHTA and FQGNSA. Trimming left V 0 bases short and J 0 bases short, with 12 bases between. There are 16 residues in the CDR3. This CDR3 reads CASSLASGGGSYEQYF. CDR3 sequence (DNA): TGTGCCAGCAGCTTAGCTAGCGGAGGGGGCTCCTACGAGCAGTACTTC.

This sequence joins TRBV9 and TRBJ1-1; D gene ambiguous. V lost 0 bases to trimming and J lost 3 bases, with 9 bases between them. This CDR3 contains 14 residues. CDR1 is SGDLS and CDR2 is YYNGEE in the germline V gene. CDR3 in amino acids: CASSVAGGDTEAFF. The CDR3 nucleotides are TGTGCCAGCAGCGTAGCTGGAGGAGACACTGAAGCTTTCTTT.

The gene calls are TRBV5-1 and TRBJ1-1; no clear D gene. Germline V gene lookup returns CDR1 SGHRS and CDR2 YFSETQ. This CDR3 spans 15 amino acids. With 3 bases removed from V and 1 base from J, the gap between germline ends came to 13 bases. This CDR3 reads CASSSVLGENTEAFF. The DNA of the CDR3 is TGCGCCAGCAGCTCCGTTTTGGGTGAGAACACTGAAGCTTTCTTT.

The chain combines TRBV5-1 with TRBJ1-6; TRBD1 matches 9 bases. The junction had 7 bases not matched to a gene; V was cut back by 4 bases and J by 8 bases. Germline values: CDR1 SGHRS, CDR2 YFSETQ. The CDR3 spans 15 residues. CDR3 nucleotides: TGCGCCAGCAGCCTGGGACAGGGTCAGGATTCACCCCTCCACTTT. Translation gives CASSLGQGQDSPLHF.

V is TRBV7-2 and J is TRBJ2-7; 9 bases match TRBD2. The CDR3 runs 15 residues. Germline lookup yields CDR1 SGHTA and CDR2 FQGNSA. V lost 1 base, J lost 2 bases, and 3 bases stayed unmatched. The CDR3 loop reads CASSLGTSVTYEQYF. The CDR3 DNA sequence: TGTGCCAGCAGCTTAGGGACTAGCGTTACCTACGAGCAGTACTTC.

This clone was counted once. The V and J genes are TRBV27 and TRBJ1-1; the D is unclear. This CDR3 spans 15 amino acids. The germline V gene encodes CDR1 MNHEY and CDR2 SMNVEV (reference sequence). Between the trimmed V and J ends, which lost 0 bases and 0 bases, there was a span of 8 bases. CDR3 sequence reads: CASSLSGRLNTEAFF. CDR3 sequence (DNA): TGTGCCAGCAGTTTATCCGGACGGCTGAACACTGAAGCTTTCTTT.

The J gene is TRBJ1-1, the V gene TRBV5-1; D unresolved. V lost 0 bases and J lost 1, with 10 bases in between. The CDR3 consists of 15 residues. Germline assignment: CDR1 SGHRS and CDR2 YFSETQ. CDR3 DNA sequence: TGCGCCAGCAGCTTGGCAGATCGGGCGAACACTGAAGCTTTCTTT. Translated, it gives CASSLADRANTEAFF.

The genes are TRBV5-1 and TRBJ2-3; D remains unclear. The length of the CDR3 is 12 residues. Trimming cost V 2 bases and J 6 bases, with 7 bases left between them. Germline values: CDR1 SGHRS, CDR2 YFSETQ. This CDR3 is CASSLSGDTQYF. The CDR3 nucleotides read TGCGCCAGCAGCTTATCCGGCGATACGCAGTATTTT.

The J gene is TRBJ1-4, the V gene TRBV4-3; D gene ambiguous. This CDR3 comprises 16 residues. Deletions cut 4 bases from V and 0 bases from J, with 12 bases between. Germline values: CDR1 LGHNA, CDR2 YSLEER. CDR3 in amino acids: CASSPNGGSTNEKLFF. The DNA of the CDR3 is TGCGCCAGCAGCCCCAATGGCGGGTCAACTAATGAAAAACTGTTTTTT.